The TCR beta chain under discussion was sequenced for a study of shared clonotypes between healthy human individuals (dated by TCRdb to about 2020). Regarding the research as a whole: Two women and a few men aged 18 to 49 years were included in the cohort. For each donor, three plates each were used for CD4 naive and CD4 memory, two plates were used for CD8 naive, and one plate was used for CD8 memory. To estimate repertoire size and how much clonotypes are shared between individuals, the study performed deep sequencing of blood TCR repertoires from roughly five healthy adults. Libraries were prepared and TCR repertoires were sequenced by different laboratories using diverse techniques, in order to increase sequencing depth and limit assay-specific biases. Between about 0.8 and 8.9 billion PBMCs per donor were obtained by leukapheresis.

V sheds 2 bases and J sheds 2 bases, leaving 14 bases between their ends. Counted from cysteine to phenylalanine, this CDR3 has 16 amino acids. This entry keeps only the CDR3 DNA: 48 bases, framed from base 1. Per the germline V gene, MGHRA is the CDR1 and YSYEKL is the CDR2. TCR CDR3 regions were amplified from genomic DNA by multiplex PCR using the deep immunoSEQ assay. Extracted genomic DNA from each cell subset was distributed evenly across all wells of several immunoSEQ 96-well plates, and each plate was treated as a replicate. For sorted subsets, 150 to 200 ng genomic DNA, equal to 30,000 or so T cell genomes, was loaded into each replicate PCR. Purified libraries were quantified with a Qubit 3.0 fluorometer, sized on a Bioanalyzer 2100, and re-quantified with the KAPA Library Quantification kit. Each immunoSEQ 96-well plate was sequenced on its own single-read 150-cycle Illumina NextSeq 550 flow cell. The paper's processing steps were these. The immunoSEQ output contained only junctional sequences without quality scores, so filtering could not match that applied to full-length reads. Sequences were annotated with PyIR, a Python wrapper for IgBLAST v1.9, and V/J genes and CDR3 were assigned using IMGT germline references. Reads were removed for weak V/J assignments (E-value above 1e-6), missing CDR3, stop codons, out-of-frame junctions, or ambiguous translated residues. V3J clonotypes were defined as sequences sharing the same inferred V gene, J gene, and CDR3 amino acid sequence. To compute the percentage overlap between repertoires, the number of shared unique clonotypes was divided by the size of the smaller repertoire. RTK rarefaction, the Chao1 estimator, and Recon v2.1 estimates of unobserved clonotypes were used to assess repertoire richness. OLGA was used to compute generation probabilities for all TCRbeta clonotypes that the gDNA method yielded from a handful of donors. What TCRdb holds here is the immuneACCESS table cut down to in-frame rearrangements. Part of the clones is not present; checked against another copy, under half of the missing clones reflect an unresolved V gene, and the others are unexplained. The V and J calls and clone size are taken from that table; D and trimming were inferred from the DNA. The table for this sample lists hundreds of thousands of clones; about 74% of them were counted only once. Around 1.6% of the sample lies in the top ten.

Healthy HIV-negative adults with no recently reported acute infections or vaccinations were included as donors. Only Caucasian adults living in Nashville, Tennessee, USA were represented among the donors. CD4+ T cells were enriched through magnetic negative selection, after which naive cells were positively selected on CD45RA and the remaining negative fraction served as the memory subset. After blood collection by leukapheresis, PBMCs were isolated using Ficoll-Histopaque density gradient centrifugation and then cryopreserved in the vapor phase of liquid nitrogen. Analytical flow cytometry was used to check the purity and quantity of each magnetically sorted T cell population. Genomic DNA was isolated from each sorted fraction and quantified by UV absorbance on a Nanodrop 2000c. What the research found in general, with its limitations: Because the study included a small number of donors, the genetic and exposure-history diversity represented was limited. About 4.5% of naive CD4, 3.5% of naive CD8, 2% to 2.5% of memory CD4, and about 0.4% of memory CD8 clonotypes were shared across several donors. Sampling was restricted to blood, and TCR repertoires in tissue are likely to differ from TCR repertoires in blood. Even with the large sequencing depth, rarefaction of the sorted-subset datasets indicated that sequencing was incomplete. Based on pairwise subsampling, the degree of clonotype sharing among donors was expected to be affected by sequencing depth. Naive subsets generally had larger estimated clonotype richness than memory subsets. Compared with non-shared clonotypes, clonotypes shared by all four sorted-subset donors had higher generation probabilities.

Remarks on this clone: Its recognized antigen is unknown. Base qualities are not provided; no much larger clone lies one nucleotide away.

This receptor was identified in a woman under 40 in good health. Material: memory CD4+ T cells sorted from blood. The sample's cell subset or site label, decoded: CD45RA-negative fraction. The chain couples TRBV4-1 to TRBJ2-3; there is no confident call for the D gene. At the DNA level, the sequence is TGCGCCAGCAGCCAACAGGCGGCTGCGGACACAGATACGCAGTATTTT. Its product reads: CASSQQAAADTDTQYF.